Here is one T cell receptor beta chain with its context. What antigen it recognizes has not been identified. The record has no base qualities; no much larger clone is one base away. This sample is drawn from a study of cytomegalovirus exposure and HLA in healthy donors (dated by TCRdb to the late 2010s). About the study as a whole: An earlier analysis of several hundred of the donors reported 250 to 300 Gb of sequence data and some 120 million unique TCR beta sequences from some 180 million T cells. An early release that covered roughly 600 HLA-typed donors contained approximately 300 gigabases of sequencing data and approximately 85 million unique TCR sequences. Of the approximately 370 genotyped donors, less than 85% were placed in the genetic ancestry cluster associated with self-reported Caucasian donors. The study was designed to test whether signatures of past pathogen exposure could be identified by cataloging public T cell receptors. Using immunosequencing, the study profiled T cell repertoires from fewer than 700 subjects and related those repertoires to cytomegalovirus serostatus. In addition to the first cohort of several hundred subjects, a separate validation cohort of 130 or so different subjects was used. To predict cytomegalovirus infection status, the study brought together high-throughput TCR immunosequencing, statistical association of individual TCRs with disease status, and machine learning. To study patterns of TCR occurrence, a later analysis re-analyzed previously published TCR beta repertoires from around 700 donors and added high-resolution HLA genotyping. Rather than using new phenotypic data, the later analysis identified candidate immune exposures from TCR beta sequences and from how often those sequences occurred across donors. An earlier analysis of around 580 of the donors used high-throughput TCR beta sequencing to judge whether each TCR beta V gene segment behaved as functional or pseudogenic. Donor age, sex, ethnicity and CMV serostatus were compiled together with the repertoire data. In a later genetic analysis, genome-wide SNP genotypes for about 55% of the 666 donors were used, and that subset was treated as a discovery cohort. Every discovery cohort repertoire had been produced on one sequencing platform. Both class I and class II loci were covered by HLA typing, at four-digit resolution. The number of donors typed differed by locus, with roughly 629-640 for A, B, C, DRB1 and DQB1, 522 for DQA1, 600 to 610 for DPA1, and 472 for DPB1. Several DR-DQ haplotypes were handled as single units for association and clustering, since linkage in the cohort was strong. On average, roughly 240,000 unique TCR beta nucleotide sequences were sequenced per donor among about 400 genotyped donors of the cohort, with roughly 19% of those sequences being non-productive. What the research found in general, with its limitations: In vitro tests confirmed that a few of the cytomegalovirus-associated TCR beta chains recognize cytomegalovirus antigens. The cohort was sequenced for TCR beta chains only, and without alpha or paired-chain data the features that could be detected were limited. Because some donors lacked HLA typing at each locus, the association tests relied only on the typed subset. When HLA alleles, especially DR and DQ, strongly co-occurred, TCR associations were difficult to assign to individual alleles. According to a later analysis, parvovirus B19, influenza, CMV and Epstein-Barr virus appeared linked to several top co-occurrence clusters. In a later genetic analysis, a missense DCLRE1C variant was associated with V-gene and J-gene trimming of TCR beta chains, and the association was replicated in an independent cohort. According to the authors, the approach could potentially be generalized to other disease states and immunological phenotypes. A later analysis associated about 17,000 TCR beta sequences with specific HLA alleles at a false discovery rate of 0.05. The earlier analysis of almost 600 of the donors excluded seventeen rarely observed V segments, including chromosome 9 orphons, because counts were too low. A group of highly shared sequence variants was considered likely to be a technical artifact of the sequencing pipeline. In an earlier analysis of about 550 of the donors, most TCR beta V segments were observed in productive rearrangements about 87% or about 30% of the time, broadly matching IMGT annotations. Presence/absence analyses assumed roughly uniform sequencing depth across donors, an assumption that may not hold. A total of roughly 160 TCR beta chains were listed by the study as associated with cytomegalovirus. Most TCR sequences were observed very rarely across donors, whereas some public TCRs were present in many individuals. A later analysis found that HLA-associated TCR beta chains were more clonally expanded and had lower generation probabilities than equally common non-associated chains. According to a later analysis, TCR association rates differed among HLA loci, with DRB1 alleles showing the most associated TCRs and HLA-C alleles showing the fewest. Linkage disequilibrium might explain the correlated functional status among segregating V segments, but an unknown experimental factor could not be excluded. According to a later genetic analysis, donors in an Asian-associated ancestry cluster had fewer N-insertions in productive TCRs than the approximately 710-donor mean. A further reported finding was that TCR beta sequences accurately predicted the HLA-A and HLA-B alleles for most subjects in the first cohort. Most CMV-associated TCR beta chains appeared to be HLA-restricted in a later analysis, and the HLA associations seemed to be driven largely by CMV exposure. Cytomegalovirus status was reported to be diagnosed by the classifier with high specificity and sensitivity in both the original and validation cohorts. Because the 87-base-pair reads could not distinguish some IMGT-functional V segments, including TRBV6-2 and TRBV6-3, those segments were excluded. For the cohort, immune exposure information was limited to CMV serostatus.

From a lookup of the germline V gene (reference sequence), CDR1 and CDR2 are GTSNPN and SVGIG. The germline ends are 8 bases apart after V is trimmed by 4 bases and J by 1 base. The CDR3, from cysteine to phenylalanine, totals 13 residues. The kept DNA is CDR3 alone, 39 bases in frame from the first base. Receptors were amplified or captured by the immunoSEQ multiplex PCR assay. The multiplex PCR relied on a mix of 60 forward primers for TCR Vbeta segments and 13 reverse primers for TCR Jbeta segments. A multiplex PCR assay on genomic DNA amplified the CDR3 region of rearranged TCR beta genes. The Illumina HiSeq System was used to sequence the amplified TCR beta libraries as 87-base-pair reads. The original methods were these. Across the roughly 700 repertoires, a later analysis counted 80 million or so unique TCR beta chains, around 10 million of which were shared by at least two donors. Raw reads were error-corrected and collapsed into unique sequences by a nearest-neighbor algorithm in which closely related sequences were merged to remove PCR and sequencing errors. CDR3 sequences were aligned to IMGT reference sequences to assign V, D and J gene segments. Each retained sequence needed at least a six-nucleotide match to both a V gene segment and a J gene segment. Rearrangements were called productive when the CDR3 lacked stop codons and stayed in frame with V and J; all others were non-productive. Following IMGT convention, CDR3 was defined as the stretch from the second conserved V-encoded cysteine to the conserved J-encoded phenylalanine. In an earlier analysis of 550 to 650 of the donors, sequences lacking an unambiguous match to a single V gene segment were excluded. In an earlier analysis of some 590 of the donors, V segments were called functional above 56.7% productive rearrangements and were called segregating when the between-donor standard deviation exceeded 5%. A statistical classification framework was built for diagnosing cytomegalovirus status from the catalog of TCR beta chain sequences. V and J gene assignment, in a later analysis, came from comparing TCR nucleotide sequences with IMGT/GENE-DB human TR gene sequences. Using the TCRdist pipeline, a later analysis assigned CDR3 sequences along with most-parsimonious VDJ recombination scenarios. In a later analysis, every TCR beta chain was defined by the combination of its CDR3 amino acid sequence and its V-gene family, and reads without a unique V-gene family were dropped. In a later analysis, around 650 highly shared, low-generation-probability nucleotide sequences were removed to address suspected cross-contamination and a sequencing artifact. In a later analysis, a clonal expansion index was calculated for each public chain from normalized within-repertoire ranks of inferred template counts. A later analysis computed generation probabilities with a VDJ recombination model fitted to out-of-frame rearrangements, and checked the results against IGoR. In a later analysis, hypergeometric tests were used to score TCR-TCR, TCR-HLA and TCR-CMV co-occurrence, with a repertoire-size bias correction applied to TCR pairs. In a later analysis, false discovery rates were estimated by permuting HLA or CMV assignments 20 times. In a later analysis, co-occurring TCRs were grouped using DBSCAN, with TCRdist sequence similarity added in when clustering inside HLA-allele-positive subsets. Repertoires with fewer than 30,000 or more than 120,000 public chains, plus five repertoires with anomalous nucleotide sharing, were excluded from co-occurrence clustering. TCRdb obtained this table from immuneACCESS and retained in-frame rearrangements with V and J assigned. These tables miss some clones; where compared with another copy, unresolved V genes account for less than half of the shortfall, and the remainder is unexplained. D and trimming were read from the DNA, whereas the V and J calls and clone size are those reported in that table. The sample data list under 150,000 clones, and 55% to 80% of these were observed just once. The ten largest account for 2% to 2.5% of the sample.

The cohort was made up of approximately 670 healthy bone marrow donors. At the time of sampling, every cohort member was nominally healthy, though immune exposures that went unrecorded were likely present. The donor was CMV seronegative and belonged to the group of 350 to 400 seronegative cohort members. Every donor gave a peripheral blood sample, and the peripheral blood mononuclear cells from that sample were used for TCR beta sequencing. The Qiagen DNeasy Blood Extraction Kit was used to extract genomic DNA from the blood cell samples. Material for sequencing was PBMCs. The TCR comes from a middle-aged woman in good health and CMV-seronegative. This chain joins TRBV30 to TRBJ1-3; a confident D gene designation cannot be given. CDR3 loop: CAWNRGSGNTIYF. The DNA sequence is TGTGCCTGGAACCGGGGTTCTGGAAACACCATATATTTT.